The 3 T cell receptor beta chains below come from one sample, sequenced in a study of T cells after yellow fever vaccination. Using its own MiXCR run on the 5' RACE reads, TCRdb lists one record per CDR3 protein. Of 310,000 or so distinct CDR3 sequences listed, approximately 7% were seen once; the top ten hold 18%. The starting material was PBMCs, obtained roughly 45 days after the first yellow fever vaccination. These receptors were obtained from a man younger than 30 who received the YFV17D yellow fever vaccine.

This clonotype was counted between two and nine times. The rearrangement uses TRBV19 and TRBJ2-7; 9 bases are shared with TRBD1. Germline loops: CDR1 LNHDA, CDR2 SQIVND (reference sequence). V was clipped by 10 bases and J by 6 bases; unmatched bases: 10. CDR3 size: 13 residues. The CDR3 here is CATSGQGNGEQYF. CDR3 bases: TGTGCCACTTCGGGACAGGGAAACGGCGAGCAGTACTTC. Using reference TRBV19 and TRBJ2-7 for the parts outside the CDR3, the full variable domain is DGGITQSPKYLFRKEGQNVTLSCEQNLNHDAMYWYRQDPGQGLRLIYYSQIVNDFQKGDIAEGYSVSREKKESFPLTVTSAQKNPTAFYLCATSGQGNGEQYFGPGTRLTVT.

This clonotype was detected a few times. The gene calls are TRBV20-1 and TRBJ2-1, with D uncertain. V was clipped by 5 bases and J by 0 bases, with 11 bases between them. CDR3 length: 14 residues. Germline V gene lookup returns CDR1 DFQATT and CDR2 SNEGSKA (reference sequence). This chain's CDR3 is CSAVKTRSYNEQFF. CDR3 sequence (DNA): TGCAGTGCTGTAAAGACCCGCTCCTACAATGAGCAGTTCTTC.

This clonotype occurred a few times. V gene TRBV7-2 combines with J gene TRBJ1-2, with D unclear. Trimming removed 5 bases from V and 4 bases from J, with 17 bases in between. Germline V gene data show CDR1 as SGHTA and CDR2 as FQGNSA. The CDR3 extends over 15 amino acids. CDR3 nucleotide sequence: TGTGCCAGCAGCCCAGGACCCCCGGCCACCTATGGCTACACCTTC. Amino acids: CASSPGPPATYGYTF.